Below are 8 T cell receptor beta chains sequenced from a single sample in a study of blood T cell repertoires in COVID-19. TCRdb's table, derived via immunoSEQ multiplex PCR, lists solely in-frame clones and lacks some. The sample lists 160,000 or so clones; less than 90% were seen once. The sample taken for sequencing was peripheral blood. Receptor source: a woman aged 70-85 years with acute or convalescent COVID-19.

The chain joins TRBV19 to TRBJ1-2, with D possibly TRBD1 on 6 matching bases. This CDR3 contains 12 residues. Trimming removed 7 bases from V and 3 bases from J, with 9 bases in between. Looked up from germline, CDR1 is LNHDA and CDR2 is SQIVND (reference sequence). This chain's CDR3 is CASTWTDYGYTF. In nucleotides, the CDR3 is TGTGCCAGTACATGGACAGACTATGGCTACACCTTC.

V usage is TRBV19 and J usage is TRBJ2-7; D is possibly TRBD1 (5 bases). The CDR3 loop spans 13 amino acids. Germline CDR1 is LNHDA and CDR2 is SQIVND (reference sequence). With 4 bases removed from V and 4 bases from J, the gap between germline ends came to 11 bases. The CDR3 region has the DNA TGTGCCAGTAGTACCGACGGACAATACGAGCAGTACTTC. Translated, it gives CASSTDGQYEQYF.

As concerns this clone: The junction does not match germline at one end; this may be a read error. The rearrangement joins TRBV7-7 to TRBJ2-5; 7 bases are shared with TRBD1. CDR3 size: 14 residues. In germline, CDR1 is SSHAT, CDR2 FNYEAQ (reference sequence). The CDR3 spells CASSFKGTEETQYF. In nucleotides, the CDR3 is TGTGCTAGCAGCTTCAAAGGGACAGAAGAGACCCAGTACTTC.

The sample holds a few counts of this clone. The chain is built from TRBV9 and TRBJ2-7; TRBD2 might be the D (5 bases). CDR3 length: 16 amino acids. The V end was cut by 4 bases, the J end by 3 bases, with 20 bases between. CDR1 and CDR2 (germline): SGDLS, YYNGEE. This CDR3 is CASSHGERKNHYEQYF. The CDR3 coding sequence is TGTGCCAGCAGCCACGGGGAAAGAAAGAACCACTACGAGCAGTACTTC.

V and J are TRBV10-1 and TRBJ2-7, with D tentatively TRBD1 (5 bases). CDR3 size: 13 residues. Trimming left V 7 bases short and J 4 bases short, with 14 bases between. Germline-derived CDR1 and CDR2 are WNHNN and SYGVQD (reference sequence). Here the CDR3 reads CASTKGAGYEQYF. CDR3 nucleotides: TGCGCCAGCACCAAAGGGGCAGGGTACGAGCAGTACTTC.

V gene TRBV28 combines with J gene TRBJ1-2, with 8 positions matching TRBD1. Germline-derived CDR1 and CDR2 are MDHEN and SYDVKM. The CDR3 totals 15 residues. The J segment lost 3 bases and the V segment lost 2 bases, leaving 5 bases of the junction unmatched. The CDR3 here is CASSLRDRHYYGYTF. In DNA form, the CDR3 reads TGTGCCAGCAGTTTAAGGGACAGGCACTACTATGGCTACACCTTC.

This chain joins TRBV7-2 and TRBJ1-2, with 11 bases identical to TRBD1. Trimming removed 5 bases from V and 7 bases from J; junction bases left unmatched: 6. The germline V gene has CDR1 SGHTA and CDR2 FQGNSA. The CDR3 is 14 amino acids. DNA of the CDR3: TGTGCCAGCAGCCAAGGGACAGGGGGAGGTGGCTACACCTTC. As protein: CASSQGTGGGGYTF.

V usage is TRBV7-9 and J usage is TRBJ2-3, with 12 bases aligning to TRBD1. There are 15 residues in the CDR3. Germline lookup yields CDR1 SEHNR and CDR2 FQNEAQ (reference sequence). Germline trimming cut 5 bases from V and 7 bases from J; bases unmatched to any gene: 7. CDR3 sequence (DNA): TGTGCCAGCAGCCTTACGGGACAGGGGGCAAATACGCAGTATTTT. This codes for CASSLTGQGANTQYF.